This TCR beta chain was recovered during a study of CD4 T cells in relation to SARS-CoV-2 and coronaviruses. The study, taken as a whole, reports: No crossreactivity against non-spike viral proteins was tested here. In roughly 65% of donors, memory CD4+ clonotypes crossrecognized SARS-CoV-2 and at least one common cold coronavirus spike. Crossreactive clones expanded significantly less to SARS-CoV-2 than monoreactive clones.

This clone was counted between two and nine times. The antigen is undetermined. Sequenced by immunoSEQ multiplex PCR; TCRdb stores in-frame clones only, minus some. This sample has about 59,000 clones, with roughly 88% found just once. Trimming shortened V by 2 bases and J by 0 bases, and 8 bases separated the two germline ends. The CDR3 has 15 residues. Germline V CDR1 and CDR2: MNHEY, SMNVEV (reference sequence). Before the COVID-19 pandemic, during about 2011-2019, CD4+ T cells were taken from unexposed donors. The genes are TRBV27 and TRBJ1-3; no definite D call. This sequence originates from a human donor in good health. The sequenced material came from memory CD4+ T cells from PBMCs. The DNA for the CDR3 is TGTGCCAGCAGTTTAAGTGCTAACTCTGGAAACACCATATATTTT. This sequence encodes CASSLSANSGNTIYF.